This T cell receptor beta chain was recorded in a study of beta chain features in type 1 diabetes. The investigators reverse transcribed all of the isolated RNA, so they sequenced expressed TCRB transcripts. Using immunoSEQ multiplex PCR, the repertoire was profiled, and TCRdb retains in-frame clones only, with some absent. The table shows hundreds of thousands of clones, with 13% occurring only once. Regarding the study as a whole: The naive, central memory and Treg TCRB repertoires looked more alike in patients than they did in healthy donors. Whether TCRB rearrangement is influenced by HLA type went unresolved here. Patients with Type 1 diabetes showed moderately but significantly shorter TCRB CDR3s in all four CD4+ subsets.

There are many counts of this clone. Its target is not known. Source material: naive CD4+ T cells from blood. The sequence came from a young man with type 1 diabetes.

The CDR3 nucleotides read TGTGCCAGCAGCCAAGATCGAGGAGAGCGGGGCGACAATGAGCAGTTCTTC. This gives the protein CASSQDRGERGDNEQFF. The rearrangement joins TRBV14 to TRBJ2-1; 7 bases agree with TRBD2. In germline, CDR1 is SGHDN, CDR2 FVKESK. The CDR3 runs to 17 residues. V was pared by 0 bases and J by 5 bases, with 10 bases of the junction left unmatched.